Presented here are 14 T cell receptor beta chains from one specimen sequenced in a study of shared clonotypes between healthy human individuals. The assay was immunoSEQ multiplex PCR, and TCRdb's table has in-frame clones only and misses some. This table holds about 690,000 clones, roughly 91% found once. Sequencing used memory CD8+ T cells from PBMCs. Subset reported: CD45RO+ cells pooled with CCR7-negative TemRA cells. All receptors derive from a man aged 18-30 years in good health. Some clones in this sample may be carry-over from other donors' samples.

The chain links TRBV15 to TRBJ2-1; D not resolved. V lost 4 bases to trimming and J lost 2 bases, with 6 bases between them. The CDR3 runs to 13 residues. Germline assignment: CDR1 LNHNV and CDR2 YYDKDF (reference sequence). The DNA for the CDR3 is TGTGCCACCAGCACTCACACCTACAATGAGCAGTTCTTC. It codes for CATSTHTYNEQFF.

V is TRBV7-2 and J is TRBJ2-1; D is uncertain. The germline V and J ends were trimmed by 1 base and 8 bases, with 15 bases remaining between them. This CDR3 spans 15 amino acids. Looked up from germline, CDR1 is SGHTA and CDR2 is FQGNSA. CDR3 sequence (DNA): TGTGCCAGCAGCTTAGGGCCTCTGGGGATGGATGAGCAGTTCTTC. Translation: CASSLGPLGMDEQFF.

The chain uses TRBV28 and TRBJ2-1, with 8 bases aligning to TRBD1. This CDR3 is 14 amino acids long. Looked up from germline, CDR1 is MDHEN and CDR2 is SYDVKM. Losses at the gene ends were 7 bases for V and 7 bases for J; bases not matched to a gene: 9. CDR3 loop: CASTPGQGWNEQFF. In DNA form, the CDR3 reads TGTGCCAGCACTCCCGGACAGGGTTGGAATGAGCAGTTCTTC.

V gene TRBV7-8 combines with J gene TRBJ1-2, with D possibly TRBD1 on 5 matching bases. Trimming removed 2 bases from V and 8 bases from J, with 15 bases in between. The germline V gene encodes CDR1 SGHVS and CDR2 FQNEAQ. The CDR3 covers 14 residues. The CDR3 region is CASSLLDKRRGYTF. The DNA of the CDR3 is TGTGCCAGCAGCTTATTGGACAAACGCCGGGGCTACACCTTC. Looking up the rest from reference TRBV7-8 and TRBJ1-2 gives the full variable domain: GAGVSQSPRYKVAKRGQDVALRCDPISGHVSLFWYQQALGQGPEFLTYFQNEAQLDKSGLPSDRFFAERPEGSVSTLKIQRTQQEDSAVYLCASSLLDKRRGYTFGSGTRLTVV.

This sequence joins TRBV29-1 and TRBJ2-7; TRBD1 matches 7 bases. V shed 7 bases and J 3 bases; nucleotides not matched to a gene: 9. This CDR3 comprises 13 residues. Germline V gives CDR1 SQVTM, CDR2 ANQGSEA. CDR3 region: CSGLDRLDYEQYF. The CDR3 DNA reads TGCAGCGGTCTGGACAGGCTGGACTACGAGCAGTACTTC.

The CDR3 sequence: CAWKGLENTGELFF. The CDR3 bases are TGTGCCTGGAAAGGACTAGAAAACACCGGGGAGCTGTTTTTT. The genes are TRBV30 and TRBJ2-2, with 7 bases identical to TRBD2. Trimming cost V 4 bases and J 2 bases; bases outside gene matches: 4. CDR1 and CDR2 from the germline V gene are GTSNPN and SVGIG (reference sequence). The CDR3 is 14 residues long.

The rearrangement links TRBV18 to TRBJ1-4; no clear D. Trimming left V 0 bases short and J 3 bases short, with 11 bases between. The germline gives CDR1 KGHSH, CDR2 LQKENI. This CDR3 is 16 amino acids long. The CDR3 here is CASSPPSLKANEKLFF. The DNA for the CDR3 is TGTGCCAGCTCACCACCGAGTCTCAAGGCTAATGAAAAACTGTTTTTT.

This clone was seen more than once but under ten times. V gene TRBV2 combines with J gene TRBJ2-7; tentative D call: TRBD1 (5 bases). Germline assignment: CDR1 SNHLY and CDR2 FYNNEI. Trimming took off 1 base at V and 3 bases at J, with 10 bases between the two ends. This CDR3 contains 14 residues. The CDR3 is CASSEGRTSYEQYF. DNA of the CDR3: TGTGCCAGCAGTGAAGGAAGGACAAGCTACGAGCAGTACTTC.

The table lists this clone with a few counts. CDR3 amino acids: CASSPSAGTEAFF. The CDR3 DNA is TGTGCCAGCAGTCCCTCTGCGGGGACTGAAGCTTTCTTT. This chain uses TRBV5-6 with TRBJ1-1; D gene ambiguous. V gave up 5 bases and J gave up 5 bases, with 13 bases separating them. Germline lookup yields CDR1 SGHDT and CDR2 YYEEEE. This CDR3 region has 13 residues.

Details on this clone: A read error may account for a junction end that differs from germline. The chain has TRBV9 and TRBJ1-2, with 9 bases matching TRBD1. The CDR3 spans 15 residues. In germline, CDR1 is SGDLS, CDR2 YYNGEE. The chain's CDR3 is CASSVGDRVNHGYTF. The CDR3 DNA sequence: TGTGCCAGCAGCGTAGGGGACAGGGTTAACCATGGCTACACCTTC.

The V gene is TRBV4-1, the J gene TRBJ1-1; D might be TRBD1 (5 bases). Germline CDR1 is MGHRA and CDR2 is YSYEKL. There are 14 residues in the CDR3. Trimming removed 1 base at V and 4 bases at J, with 10 bases between. DNA for the CDR3: TGCGCCAGCAGCCAAGTAGGGACGGCCACTGAAGCTTTCTTT. Its translation is CASSQVGTATEAFF.

CDR3 coding DNA: TGTGCCACGGGCTGGGCCCGGAGTGAAAAACTGTTTTTT. Protein product: CATGWARSEKLFF. The chain joins TRBV7-9 to TRBJ1-4; no firm D call. The germline V and J ends were trimmed by 10 bases and 7 bases, with 16 bases remaining between them. The CDR3 contains 13 residues. Per the germline V gene, CDR1 is SEHNR and CDR2 is FQNEAQ (reference sequence).

The chain links TRBV9 to TRBJ2-2; 8 nucleotides agree with TRBD2. Trimming at V came to 0 bases and at J to 0 bases, leaving 10 bases not matched to a gene. CDR1 and CDR2 from the germline V gene are SGDLS and YYNGEE. CDR3 length: 19 residues. CDR3 amino acids: CASSVVVSSGVTNTGELFF. The CDR3 DNA reads TGTGCCAGCAGCGTAGTAGTGAGTAGCGGGGTAACGAACACCGGGGAGCTGTTTTTT.

The chain joins TRBV11-2 to TRBJ2-1; D uncertain. CDR1 is SGHAT, CDR2 FQNNGV, per germline. This CDR3 is 13 amino acids long. Deletions cut 3 bases from V and 14 bases from J, with 17 bases between. CDR3 bases: TGTGCCAGCAGCTTTACAGACACGGCTGCGAAGTTCTTC. Protein product: CASSFTDTAAKFF.